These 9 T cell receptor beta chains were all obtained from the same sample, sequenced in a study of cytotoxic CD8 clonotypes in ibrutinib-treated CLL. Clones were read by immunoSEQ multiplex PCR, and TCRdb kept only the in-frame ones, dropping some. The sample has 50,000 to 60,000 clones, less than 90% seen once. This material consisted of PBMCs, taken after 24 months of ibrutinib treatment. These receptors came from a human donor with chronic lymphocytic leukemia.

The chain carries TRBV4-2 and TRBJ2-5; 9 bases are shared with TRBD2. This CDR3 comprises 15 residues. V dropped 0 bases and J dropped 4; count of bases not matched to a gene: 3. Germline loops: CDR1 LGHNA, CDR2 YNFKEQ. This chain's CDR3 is CASSQDRTSVETQYF. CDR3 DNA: TGTGCCAGCAGCCAAGATAGGACTAGCGTAGAGACCCAGTACTTC.

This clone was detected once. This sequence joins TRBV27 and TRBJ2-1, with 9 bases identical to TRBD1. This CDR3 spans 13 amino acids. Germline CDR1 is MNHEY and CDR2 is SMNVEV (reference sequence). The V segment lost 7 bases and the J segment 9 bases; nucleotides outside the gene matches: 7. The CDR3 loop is CASIEQGAGEQFF. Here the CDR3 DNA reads TGTGCCAGCATCGAACAGGGGGCGGGTGAGCAGTTCTTC.

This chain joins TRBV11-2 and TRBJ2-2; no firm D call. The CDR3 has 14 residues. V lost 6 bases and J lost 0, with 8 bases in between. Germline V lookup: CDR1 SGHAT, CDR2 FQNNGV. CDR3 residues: CASRATTNTGELFF. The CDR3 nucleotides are TGTGCCAGCAGGGCAACAACGAACACCGGGGAGCTGTTTTTT.

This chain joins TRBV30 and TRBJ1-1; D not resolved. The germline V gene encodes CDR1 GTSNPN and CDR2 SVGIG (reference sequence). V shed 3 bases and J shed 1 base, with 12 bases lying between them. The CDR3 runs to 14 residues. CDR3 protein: CAWSGGLGNTEAFF. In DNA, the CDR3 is TGTGCCTGGAGCGGTGGACTGGGGAACACTGAAGCTTTCTTT.

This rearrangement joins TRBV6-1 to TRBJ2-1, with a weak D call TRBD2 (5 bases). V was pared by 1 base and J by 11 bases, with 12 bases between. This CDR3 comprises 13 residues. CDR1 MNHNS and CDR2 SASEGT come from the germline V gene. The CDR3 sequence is CASSEDRRLKQFF. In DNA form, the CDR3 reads TGTGCCAGCAGTGAAGATAGGAGGTTGAAGCAGTTCTTC.

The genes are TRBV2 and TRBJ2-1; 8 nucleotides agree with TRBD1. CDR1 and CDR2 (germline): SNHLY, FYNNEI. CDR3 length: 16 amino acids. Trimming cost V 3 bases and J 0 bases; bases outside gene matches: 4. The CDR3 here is CASSEAGTGSYNEQFF. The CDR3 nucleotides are TGTGCCAGCAGTGAGGCCGGGACAGGCTCCTACAATGAGCAGTTCTTC. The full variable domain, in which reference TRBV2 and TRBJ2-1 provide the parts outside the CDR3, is EPEVTQTPSHQVTQMGQEVILRCVPISNHLYFYWYRQILGQKVEFLVSFYNNEISEKSEIFDDQFSVERPDGSNFTLKIRSTKLEDSAMYFCASSEAGTGSYNEQFFGPGTRLTVL.

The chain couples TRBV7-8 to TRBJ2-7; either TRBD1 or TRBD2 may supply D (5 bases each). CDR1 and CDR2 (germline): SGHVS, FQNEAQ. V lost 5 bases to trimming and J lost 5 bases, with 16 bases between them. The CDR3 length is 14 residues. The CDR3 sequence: CASSSRWGSNEQYF. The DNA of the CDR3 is TGTGCCAGCAGCAGCCGGTGGGGGTCCAACGAGCAGTACTTC.

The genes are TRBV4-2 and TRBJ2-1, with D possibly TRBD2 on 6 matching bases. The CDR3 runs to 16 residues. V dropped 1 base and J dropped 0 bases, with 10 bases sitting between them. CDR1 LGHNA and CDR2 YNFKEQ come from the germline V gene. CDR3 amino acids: CASSQGGTYSYNEQFF. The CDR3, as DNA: TGTGCCAGCAGCCAAGGCGGGACTTACTCCTACAATGAGCAGTTCTTC.

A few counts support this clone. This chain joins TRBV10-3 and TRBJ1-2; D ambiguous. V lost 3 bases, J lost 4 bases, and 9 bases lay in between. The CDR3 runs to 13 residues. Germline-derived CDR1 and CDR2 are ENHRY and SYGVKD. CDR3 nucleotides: TGTGCCATCAGTGACCCGGACGGCTATGGCTACACCTTC. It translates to CAISDPDGYGYTF.